This is a list of T cell receptor beta chains from one sample in a study of blood T cell repertoires in COVID-19. Clones were read by immunoSEQ multiplex PCR, and TCRdb kept only the in-frame ones, dropping some. The table shows over 150,000 clones, with approximately 82% occurring only once. The source material was peripheral blood. These receptors originate from a human donor in a cohort sampled during active COVID-19. The CDR3 runs from the conserved cysteine through the conserved F or W. D genes are given only for firm matches. Only some rows state a clone size, as once, few, many or a class for expanded clones.

>TRBV5-6|.|.|TRBJ2-7
CASSPRELDLSSYEQYF
>TRBV5-1|.|.|TRBJ1-5
CASSLGPGLGDLQHF
>TRBV11-2|.|.|TRBJ1-4
CASAGGLNEKLFF
>TRBV28|.|.|TRBJ1-2
CASSFSRNYGYTF
>TRBV5-1|TRBD1|.|TRBJ1-1
CASSLAPGGNTEAFF
>TRBV4-1|.|.|TRBJ1-5
CASSQGGYASNQPQHF
>TRBV9|TRBD1|.|TRBJ1-1
CASSTQGIGSTEAFF
>TRBV7-9|.|.|TRBJ2-5
CASSLVYFGTLSETQYF
>TRBV21-1|.|.|TRBJ2-1
CASSKGGLSSYNEQFF
>TRBV18|.|few|TRBJ2-7
CASSPRGGGEEQYF
>TRBV24-1|TRBD2|once|TRBJ2-5
CATSDRASGKQETQYF
>TRBV5-5|TRBD1|.|TRBJ1-5
CASSRRQGARISNQPQHF
>TRBV6-6|TRBD1|.|TRBJ1-3
CASRPLDRAGNTIYF
>TRBV5-6|TRBD2|.|TRBJ2-2
CASSRTSAANTGELFF
>TRBV27|.|.|TRBJ2-7
CASKRRGSYEQYF
>TRBV6-5|TRBD1|.|TRBJ2-7
CASRRKGGSYEQYF
>TRBV7-2|.|.|TRBJ2-2
CASSSGQHTGELFF
>TRBV6-6|TRBD1|.|TRBJ2-3
CASRVDRGVATDTQYF
>TRBV7-9|TRBD1|.|TRBJ1-1
CASSWGTGANTEAFF
>TRBV5-1|.|.|TRBJ2-2
CASSLVLGDELFF
>TRBV9|TRBD2|.|TRBJ2-2
CASSSGLAGPGELFF
>TRBV19|TRBD2|once|TRBJ2-1
CASSTSGNYYNEQFF
>TRBV5-4|TRBD2|.|TRBJ2-1
CASSSRTSGNEQFF
>TRBV28|.|.|TRBJ2-1
CASARIWNEQFF
>TRBV3-1/TRBV3-2|.|.|TRBJ2-7
CASSQDRGQEQYF
>TRBV10-3|TRBD2|once|TRBJ2-5
CAISEPSSGMGETQYF
>TRBV5-1|TRBD2|.|TRBJ2-1
CASTLADYNEQFF
>TRBV19|TRBD1|.|TRBJ2-7
CASSKQGGQTYEQYF
>TRBV27|.|.|TRBJ2-5
CASSPLMGEGQETQYF
>TRBV7-2|.|.|TRBJ2-7
CASSTGTYSYEQYF
>TRBV5-1|TRBD2|.|TRBJ2-1
CASSPGLAATSYNEQFF
>TRBV10-1|.|few|TRBJ2-7
CASSEPVARFTYEQYF
>TRBV6-5|TRBD2|once|TRBJ2-2
CATKGLAANTGELFF
>TRBV18|.|few|TRBJ1-1
CASSPSGVSNTEAFF
>TRBV7-9|.|.|TRBJ1-4
CASSSGTDPGDEKLFF
>TRBV28|.|.|TRBJ1-4
CASSPHGGTPTNEKLFF
>TRBV7-9|.|.|TRBJ2-5
CASSYISQTQYF
>TRBV7-2|TRBD2|.|TRBJ2-2
CASSQGLASGELFF
>TRBV7-2|TRBD2|once|TRBJ2-2
CASSSLAGGNTGELFF
>TRBV27|.|.|TRBJ1-1
CASSLRISGTEAFF
>TRBV11-3|.|.|TRBJ2-1
CASRLDPINEQFF
>TRBV10-3|.|.|TRBJ1-1
CAIRDLTTEAFF
>TRBV5-6|.|.|TRBJ1-2
CASSSDTGYTF
>TRBV11-2|TRBD2|.|TRBJ2-1
CASSVSGGLNEQQFF
>TRBV30|.|.|TRBJ1-1
CAWIGATVSEAFF
>TRBV30|.|.|TRBJ2-7
CAWSGGLAGAREQYF
>TRBV14|.|.|TRBJ1-5
CASSRQVGQPQHF
>TRBV12-3/TRBV12-4|.|.|TRBJ2-1
CASRRRNEQFF
>TRBV27|TRBD2|.|TRBJ2-5
CASSSLAGTTTQYF
>TRBV6-1|TRBD2|.|TRBJ2-3
CASSARTSGRTDTQYF
>TRBV2|.|few|TRBJ1-5
CASTVQGASNQPQHF
>TRBV5-1|.|.|TRBJ1-1
CASSLELVRGNTEAFF
>TRBV15|TRBD1|.|TRBJ2-7
CATSGTGVPYEQYF